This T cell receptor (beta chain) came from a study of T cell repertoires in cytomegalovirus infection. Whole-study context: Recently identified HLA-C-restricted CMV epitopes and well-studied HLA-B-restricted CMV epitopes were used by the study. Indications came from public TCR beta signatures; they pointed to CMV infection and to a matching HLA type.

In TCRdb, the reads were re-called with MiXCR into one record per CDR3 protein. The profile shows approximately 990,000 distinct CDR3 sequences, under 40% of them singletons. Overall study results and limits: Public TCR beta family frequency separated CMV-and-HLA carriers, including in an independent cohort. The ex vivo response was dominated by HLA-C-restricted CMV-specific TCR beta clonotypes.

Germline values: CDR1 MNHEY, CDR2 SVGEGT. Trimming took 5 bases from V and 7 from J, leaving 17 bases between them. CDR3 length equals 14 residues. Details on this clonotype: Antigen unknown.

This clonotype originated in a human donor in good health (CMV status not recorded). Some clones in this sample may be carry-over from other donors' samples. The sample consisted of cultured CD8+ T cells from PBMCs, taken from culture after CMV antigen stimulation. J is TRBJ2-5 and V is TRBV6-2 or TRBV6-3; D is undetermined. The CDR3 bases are TGTGCCAGCAGTCCGTCGACCGCCTTGGGGACCCAGTACTTC. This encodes CASSPSTALGTQYF.